This entry concerns a single TCR beta chain. Its antigen is still unknown. The sample is drawn from a study of shared clonotypes between healthy human individuals. Libraries were prepared by immunoSEQ multiplex PCR; TCRdb keeps only in-frame clonotypes and omits some of them. Of about a million clones listed, 70% to 80% were seen once; the top ten hold about 0.89%. The CDR3 covers 17 residues. Germline values: CDR1 GTSNPN, CDR2 SVGIG (reference sequence). Study outcomes and limitations: Naive subsets tended to show greater estimated richness than memory subsets. Large sequencing depth failed to make sorted-subset sequencing complete, rarefaction showed.

Specimen: memory CD4+ T cells from PBMCs. Subset specified: CD45RA-negative fraction. This sequence was found in a man between 18 and 35 years old in good health. Some clones in this sample may be carry-over from other donors' samples. The chain uses TRBV30 and TRBJ2-5, with 11 bases aligning to TRBD2. The J call could be wrong; TRBJ2-7 is a better fit for the DNA end. The DNA of the CDR3 is TGTGCCTGGAGTGTACGGACTAGCGGGTTATACTCCTACGAGCAGTACTTC. Translation gives CAWSVRTSGLYSYEQYF.